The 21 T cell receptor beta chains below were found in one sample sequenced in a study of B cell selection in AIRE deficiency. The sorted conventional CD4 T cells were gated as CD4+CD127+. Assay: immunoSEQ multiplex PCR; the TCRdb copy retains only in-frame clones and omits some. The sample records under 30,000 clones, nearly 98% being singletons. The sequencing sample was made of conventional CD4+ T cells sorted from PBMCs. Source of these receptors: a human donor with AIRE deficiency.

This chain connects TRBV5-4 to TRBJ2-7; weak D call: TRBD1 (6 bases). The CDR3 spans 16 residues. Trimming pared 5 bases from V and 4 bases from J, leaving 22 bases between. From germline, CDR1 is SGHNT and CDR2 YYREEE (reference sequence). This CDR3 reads CASSNQLGGNSYEQYF. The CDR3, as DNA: TGTGCCAGCAGTAACCAGCTAGGGGGTAACAGTTACGAGCAGTACTTC.

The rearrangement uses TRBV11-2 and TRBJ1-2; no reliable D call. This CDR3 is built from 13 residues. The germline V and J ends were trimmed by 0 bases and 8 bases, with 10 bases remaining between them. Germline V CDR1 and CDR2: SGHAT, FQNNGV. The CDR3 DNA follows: TGTGCCAGCAGCTTAGAGAGGGTCGGCGGCTACACCTTC. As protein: CASSLERVGGYTF.

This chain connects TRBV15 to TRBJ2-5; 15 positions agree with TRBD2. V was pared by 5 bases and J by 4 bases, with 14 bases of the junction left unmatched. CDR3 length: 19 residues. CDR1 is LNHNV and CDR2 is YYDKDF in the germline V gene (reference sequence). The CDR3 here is CATSRGQGLAGGGGETQYF. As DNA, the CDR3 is TGTGCCACCAGCCGGGGACAGGGACTAGCGGGAGGTGGGGGAGAGACCCAGTACTTC.

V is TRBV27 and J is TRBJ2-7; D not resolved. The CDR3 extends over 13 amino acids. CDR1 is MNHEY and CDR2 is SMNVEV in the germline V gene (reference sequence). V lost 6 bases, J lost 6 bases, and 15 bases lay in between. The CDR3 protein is CASSKPTMGEQYF. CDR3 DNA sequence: TGTGCCAGCAGCAAACCCACGATGGGCGAGCAGTACTTC.

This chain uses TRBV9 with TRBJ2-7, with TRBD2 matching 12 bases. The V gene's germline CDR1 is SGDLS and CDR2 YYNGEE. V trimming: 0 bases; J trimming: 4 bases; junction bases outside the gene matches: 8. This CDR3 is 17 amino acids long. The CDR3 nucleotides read TGTGCCAGCAGCGTAGCTGCGACTAGCGGGAGTGTGTACGAGCAGTACTTC. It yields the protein CASSVAATSGSVYEQYF. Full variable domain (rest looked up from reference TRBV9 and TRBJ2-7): DSGVTQTPKHLITATGQRVTLRCSPRSGDLSVYWYQQSLDQGLQFLIQYYNGEERAKGNILERFSAQQFPDLHSELNLSSLELGDSALYFCASSVAATSGSVYEQYFGPGTRLTVT.

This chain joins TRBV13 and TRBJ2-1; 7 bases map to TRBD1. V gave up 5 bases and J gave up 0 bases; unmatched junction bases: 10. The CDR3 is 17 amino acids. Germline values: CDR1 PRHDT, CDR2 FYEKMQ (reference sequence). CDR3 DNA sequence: TGTGCCAGCAGCCCCCGACAGGGTAGCAGCTCCTACAATGAGCAGTTCTTC. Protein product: CASSPRQGSSSYNEQFF.

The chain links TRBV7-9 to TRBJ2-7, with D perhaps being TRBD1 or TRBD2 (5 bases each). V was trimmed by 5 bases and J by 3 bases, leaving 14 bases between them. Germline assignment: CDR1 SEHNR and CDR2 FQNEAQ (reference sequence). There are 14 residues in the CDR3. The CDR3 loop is CASSETGRSYEQYF. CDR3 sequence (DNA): TGTGCCAGCAGCGAAACGGGACGGAGCTACGAGCAGTACTTC.

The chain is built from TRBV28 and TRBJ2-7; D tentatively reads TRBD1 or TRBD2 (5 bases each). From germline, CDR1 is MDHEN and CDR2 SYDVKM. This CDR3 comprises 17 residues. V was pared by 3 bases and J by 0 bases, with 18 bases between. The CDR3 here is CASSFSPTWGSSYEQYF. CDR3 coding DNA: TGTGCCAGCAGTTTTTCCCCGACATGGGGGAGCTCCTACGAGCAGTACTTC.

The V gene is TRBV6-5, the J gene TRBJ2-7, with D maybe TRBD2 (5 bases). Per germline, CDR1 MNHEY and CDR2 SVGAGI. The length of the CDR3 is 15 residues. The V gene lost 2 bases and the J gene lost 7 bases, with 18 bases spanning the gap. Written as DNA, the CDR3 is TGTGCCAGCAGTTACGCAAAACAAGGCCGGGGAGAGCAGTACTTC. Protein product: CASSYAKQGRGEQYF.

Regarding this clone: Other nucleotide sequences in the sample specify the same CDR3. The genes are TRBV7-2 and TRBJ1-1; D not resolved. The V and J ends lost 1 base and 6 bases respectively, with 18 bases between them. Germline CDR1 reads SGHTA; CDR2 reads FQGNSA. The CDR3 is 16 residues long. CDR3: CASSLGSRLPRSEAFF. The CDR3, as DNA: TGTGCCAGCAGCTTAGGAAGCAGGTTACCACGTTCTGAAGCTTTCTTT.

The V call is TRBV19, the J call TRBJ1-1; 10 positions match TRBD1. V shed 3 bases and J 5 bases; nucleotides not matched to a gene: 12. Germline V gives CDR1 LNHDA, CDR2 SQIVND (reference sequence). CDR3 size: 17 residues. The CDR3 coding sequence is TGTGCCAGTAGTATTCTGGGAGACAGGGGGCGAGGGACTGAAGCTTTCTTT. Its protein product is CASSILGDRGRGTEAFF.

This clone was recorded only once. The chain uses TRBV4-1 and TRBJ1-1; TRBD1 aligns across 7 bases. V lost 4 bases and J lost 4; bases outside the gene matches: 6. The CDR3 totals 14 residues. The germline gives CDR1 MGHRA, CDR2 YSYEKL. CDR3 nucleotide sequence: TGCGCCAGCAGCCTTGCGGACAGGAGCACTGAAGCTTTCTTT. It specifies CASSLADRSTEAFF.

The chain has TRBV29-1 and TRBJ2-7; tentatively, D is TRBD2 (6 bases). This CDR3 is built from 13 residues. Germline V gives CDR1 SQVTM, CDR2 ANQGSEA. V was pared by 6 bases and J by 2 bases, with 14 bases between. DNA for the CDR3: TGCAGCGTGGGGGGACGTGGGCCCTACGAGCAGTACTTC. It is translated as CSVGGRGPYEQYF.

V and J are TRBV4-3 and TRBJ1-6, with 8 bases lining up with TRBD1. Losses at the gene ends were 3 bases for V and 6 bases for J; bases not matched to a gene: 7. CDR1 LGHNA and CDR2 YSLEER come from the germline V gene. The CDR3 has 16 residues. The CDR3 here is CASSQQPGQANSPLHF. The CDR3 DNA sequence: TGCGCCAGCAGCCAGCAACCGGGACAGGCTAATTCACCCCTCCACTTT.

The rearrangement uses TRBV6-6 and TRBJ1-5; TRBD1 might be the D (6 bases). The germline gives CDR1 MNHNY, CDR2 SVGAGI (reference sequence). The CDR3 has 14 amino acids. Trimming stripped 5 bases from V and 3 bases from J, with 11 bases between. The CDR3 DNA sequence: TGTGCCAGCAGTACGGGGGCCGACAATCAGCCCCAGCATTTT. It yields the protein CASSTGADNQPQHF.

CDR3 coding DNA: TGTGCCAGCAGCCCGGGAGAGACCCAGTACTTC. Residues: CASSPGETQYF. The rearrangement joins TRBV11-2 to TRBJ2-5; D is unresolved. The germline CDR1 and CDR2 sequences are SGHAT and FQNNGV. The CDR3 consists of 11 residues. V lost 5 bases and J lost 4, with 5 bases in between.

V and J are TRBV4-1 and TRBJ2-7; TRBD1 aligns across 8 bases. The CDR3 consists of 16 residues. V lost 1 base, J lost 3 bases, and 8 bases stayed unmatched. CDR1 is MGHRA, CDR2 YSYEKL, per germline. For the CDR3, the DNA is TGCGCCAGCAGCCAAGGAGAGGGGACAGGATTCTACGAGCAGTACTTC. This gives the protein CASSQGEGTGFYEQYF.

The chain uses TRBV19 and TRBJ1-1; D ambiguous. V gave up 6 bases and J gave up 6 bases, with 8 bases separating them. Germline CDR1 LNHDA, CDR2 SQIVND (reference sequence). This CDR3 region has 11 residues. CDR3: CASSRTSEAFF. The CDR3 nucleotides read TGTGCCAGTAGCCGCACCTCTGAAGCTTTCTTT.

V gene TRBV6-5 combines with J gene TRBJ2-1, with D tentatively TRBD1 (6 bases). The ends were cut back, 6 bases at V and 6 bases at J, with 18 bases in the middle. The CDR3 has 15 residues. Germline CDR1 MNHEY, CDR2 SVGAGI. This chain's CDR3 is CASSRQDRGRNEQFF. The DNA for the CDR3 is TGTGCCAGCAGCCGACAGGACCGAGGGCGCAATGAGCAGTTCTTC.

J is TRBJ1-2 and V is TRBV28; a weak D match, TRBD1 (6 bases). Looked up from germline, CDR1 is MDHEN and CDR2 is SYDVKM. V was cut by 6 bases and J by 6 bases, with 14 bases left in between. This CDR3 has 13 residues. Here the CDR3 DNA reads TGTGCCAGCAGACGGGACATTCCCGATGGCTACACCTTC. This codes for CASRRDIPDGYTF.

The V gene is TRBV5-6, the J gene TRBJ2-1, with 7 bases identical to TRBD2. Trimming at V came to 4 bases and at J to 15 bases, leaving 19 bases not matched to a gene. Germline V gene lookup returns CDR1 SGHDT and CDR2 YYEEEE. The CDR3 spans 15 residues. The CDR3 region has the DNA TGTGCCAGCAGCGGCCGGGAGGTCGTTTTTTTCGGGCGGTTCTTC. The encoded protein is CASSGREVVFFGRFF. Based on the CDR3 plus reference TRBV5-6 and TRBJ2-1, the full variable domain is DAGVTQSPTHLIKTRGQQVTLRCSPKSGHDTVSWYQQALGQGPQFIFQYYEEEERQRGNFPDRFSGHQFPNYSSELNVNALLLGDSALYLCASSGREVVFFGRFFGPGTRLTVL.